This T cell receptor beta chain was observed in a study of T cell repertoires in cytomegalovirus infection. For the study at large: CMV epitopes that were recently identified and HLA-C-restricted were used alongside well-studied HLA-B-restricted ones.

As concerns this clonotype: Its specificity is unknown.

TCRdb re-analysed the reads in MiXCR, keeping a single row per CDR3 protein. Among under 350,000 distinct CDR3 sequences listed, about 20% were seen once. Study observations and caveats: HLA-C-restricted CMV clonotypes gave the most frequent clonotype in two of eight donors.

The V end was cut by 5 bases, the J end by 0 bases, with 7 bases between. The CDR3 has 13 amino acids. This specimen consisted of cultured PBMCs, obtained from culture after CMV antigen stimulation. The chain is built from TRBV12-3 or TRBV12-4 and TRBJ1-2, with D uncertain. The origin of this receptor is a human donor in good health (CMV status not recorded). Some clones in this sample may be carry-over from other donors' samples. The DNA of the CDR3 is TGTGCCAGCAGTCCCTCACCTAACTATGGCTACACCTTC. Protein product: CASSPSPNYGYTF.